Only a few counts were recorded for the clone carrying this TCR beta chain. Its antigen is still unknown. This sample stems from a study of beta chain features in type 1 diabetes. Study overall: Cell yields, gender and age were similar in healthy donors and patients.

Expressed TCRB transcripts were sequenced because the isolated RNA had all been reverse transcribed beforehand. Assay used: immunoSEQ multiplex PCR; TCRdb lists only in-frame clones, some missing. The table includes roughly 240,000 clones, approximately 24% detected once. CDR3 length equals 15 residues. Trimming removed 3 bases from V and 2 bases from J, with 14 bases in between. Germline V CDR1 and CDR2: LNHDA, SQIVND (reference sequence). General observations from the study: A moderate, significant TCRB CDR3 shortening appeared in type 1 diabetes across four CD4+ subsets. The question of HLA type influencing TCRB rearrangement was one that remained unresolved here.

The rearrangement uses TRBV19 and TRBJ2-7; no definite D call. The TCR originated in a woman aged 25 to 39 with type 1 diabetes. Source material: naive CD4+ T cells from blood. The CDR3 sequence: CASSIALAAAYEQYF. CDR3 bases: TGTGCCAGTAGTATCGCCCTTGCCGCGGCCTACGAGCAGTACTTC.